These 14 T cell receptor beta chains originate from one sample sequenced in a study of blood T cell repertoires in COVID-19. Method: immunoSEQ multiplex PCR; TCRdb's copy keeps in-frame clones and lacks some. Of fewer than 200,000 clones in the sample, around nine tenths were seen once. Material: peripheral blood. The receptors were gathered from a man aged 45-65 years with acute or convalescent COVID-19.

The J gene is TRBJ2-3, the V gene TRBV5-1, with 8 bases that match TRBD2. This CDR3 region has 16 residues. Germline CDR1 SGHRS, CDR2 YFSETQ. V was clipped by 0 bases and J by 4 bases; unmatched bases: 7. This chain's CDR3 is CASSLGTGGQADTQYF. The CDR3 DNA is TGCGCCAGCAGCTTGGGAACGGGGGGGCAGGCAGATACGCAGTATTTT.

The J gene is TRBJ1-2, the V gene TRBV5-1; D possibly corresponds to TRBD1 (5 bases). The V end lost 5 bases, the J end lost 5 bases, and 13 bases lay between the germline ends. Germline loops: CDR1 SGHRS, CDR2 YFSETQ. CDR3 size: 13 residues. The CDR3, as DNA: TGCGCCAGCAGTCGGGACGGGAGATATGGCTACACCTTC. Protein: CASSRDGRYGYTF. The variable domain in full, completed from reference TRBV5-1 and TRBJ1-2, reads KAGVTQTPRYLIKTRGQQVTLSCSPISGHRSVSWYQQTPGQGLQFLFEYFSETQRNKGNFPGRFSGRQFSNSRSEMNVSTLELGDSALYLCASSRDGRYGYTFGSGTRLTVV.

CDR3 in amino acids: CASSESGRGSTYGYTF. Here the CDR3 DNA reads TGTGCCAGCAGTGAAAGTGGGAGGGGCAGTACGTATGGCTACACCTTC. The chain couples TRBV6-1 to TRBJ1-2; D possibly corresponds to TRBD1 (5 bases). Between the trimmed V and J ends, which lost 2 bases and 5 bases, there was a span of 18 bases. The CDR3 sequence is 16 residues long. Per the germline V gene, CDR1 is MNHNS and CDR2 is SASEGT.

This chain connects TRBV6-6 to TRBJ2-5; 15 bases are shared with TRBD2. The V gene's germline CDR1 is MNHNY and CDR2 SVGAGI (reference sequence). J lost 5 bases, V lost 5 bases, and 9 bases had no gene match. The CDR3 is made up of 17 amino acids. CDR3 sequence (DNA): TGTGCCAGCAGTCCCGGGACTAGCGGGAGGCTCGTTGAGACCCAGTACTTC. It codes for CASSPGTSGRLVETQYF.

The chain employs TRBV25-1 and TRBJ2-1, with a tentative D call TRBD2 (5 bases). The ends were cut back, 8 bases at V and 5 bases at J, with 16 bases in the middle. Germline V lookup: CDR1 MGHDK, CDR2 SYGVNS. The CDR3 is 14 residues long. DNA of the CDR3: TGTGCCAGCGGCCAACTAGGAAACGACAATGAGCAGTTCTTC. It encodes CASGQLGNDNEQFF.

CDR3 loop: CASSQASGKEYEQYF. The CDR3 DNA is TGCGCCAGCAGCCAAGCCAGCGGAAAGGAGTACGAGCAGTACTTC. The V gene is TRBV4-1, the J gene TRBJ2-7; tentatively, D is TRBD2 (5 bases). The CDR3 totals 15 residues. Germline lookup yields CDR1 MGHRA and CDR2 YSYEKL. V gave up 1 base and J gave up 4 bases, with 14 bases separating them.

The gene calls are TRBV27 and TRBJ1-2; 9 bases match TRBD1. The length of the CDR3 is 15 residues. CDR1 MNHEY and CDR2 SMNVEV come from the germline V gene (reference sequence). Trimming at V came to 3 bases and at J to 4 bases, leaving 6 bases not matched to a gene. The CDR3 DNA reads TGTGCCAGCAGTTTCCGGGACAGGGATGGCTATGGCTACACCTTC. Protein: CASSFRDRDGYGYTF.

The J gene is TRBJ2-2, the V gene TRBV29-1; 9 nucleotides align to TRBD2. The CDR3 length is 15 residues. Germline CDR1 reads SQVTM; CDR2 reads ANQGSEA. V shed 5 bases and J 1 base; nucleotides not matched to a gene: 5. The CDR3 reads CSVLSSGVNTGELFF. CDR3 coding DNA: TGCAGCGTTTTATCTAGCGGGGTGAACACCGGGGAGCTGTTTTTT.

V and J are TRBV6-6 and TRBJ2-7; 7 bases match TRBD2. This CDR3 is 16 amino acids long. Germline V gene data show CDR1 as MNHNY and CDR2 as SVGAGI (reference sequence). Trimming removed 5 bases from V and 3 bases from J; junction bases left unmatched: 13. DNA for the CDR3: TGTGCCAGCAGTCCGATACCGGGACTACTAAACTACGAGCAGTACTTC. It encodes CASSPIPGLLNYEQYF.

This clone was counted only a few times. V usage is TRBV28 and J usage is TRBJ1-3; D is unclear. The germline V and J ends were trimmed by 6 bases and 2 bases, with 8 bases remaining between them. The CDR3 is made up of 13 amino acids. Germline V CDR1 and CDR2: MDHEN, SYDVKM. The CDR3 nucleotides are TGTGCCAGCAGCCAAGACACTGGAAACACCATATATTTT. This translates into CASSQDTGNTIYF.

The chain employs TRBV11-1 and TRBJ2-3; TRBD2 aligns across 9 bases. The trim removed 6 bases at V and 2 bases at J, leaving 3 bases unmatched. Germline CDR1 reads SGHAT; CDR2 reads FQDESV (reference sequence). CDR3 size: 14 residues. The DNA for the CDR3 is TGTGCCAGCAGTGCGGGGGGGACCACAGATACGCAGTATTTT. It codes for CASSAGGTTDTQYF.

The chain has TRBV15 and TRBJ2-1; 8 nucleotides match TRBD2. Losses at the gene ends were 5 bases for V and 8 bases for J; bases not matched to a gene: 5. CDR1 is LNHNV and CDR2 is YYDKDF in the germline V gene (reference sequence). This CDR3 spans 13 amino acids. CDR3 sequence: CATSPGGGYEQFF. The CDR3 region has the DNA TGTGCCACCAGCCCCGGGGGGGGCTATGAGCAGTTCTTC.

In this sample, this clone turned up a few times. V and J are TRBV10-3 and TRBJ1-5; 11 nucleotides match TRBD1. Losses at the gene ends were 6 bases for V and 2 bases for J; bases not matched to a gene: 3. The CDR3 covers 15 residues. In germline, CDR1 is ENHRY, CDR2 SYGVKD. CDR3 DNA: TGTGCCATCAGCGCGGGACAGGGGGGCAATCAGCCCCAGCATTTT. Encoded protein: CAISAGQGGNQPQHF.

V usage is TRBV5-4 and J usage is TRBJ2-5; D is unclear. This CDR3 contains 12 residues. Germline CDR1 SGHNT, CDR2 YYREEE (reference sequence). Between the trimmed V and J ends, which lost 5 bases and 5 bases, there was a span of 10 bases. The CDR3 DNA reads TGTGCCAGCAGAGATGCGAGGGAGACCCAGTACTTC. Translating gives CASRDARETQYF.